This TCR beta chain was observed in a study of blood T cell repertoires in COVID-19. This CDR3 contains 16 residues. J was trimmed by 4 bases and V by 4 bases; bases with no gene match: 7. Germline V gene data show CDR1 as LGHDT and CDR2 as YNNKEL (reference sequence). Sequenced by immunoSEQ multiplex PCR; TCRdb stores in-frame clones only, minus some. Among roughly 230,000 clones listed, 80% to 85% were seen once. The sequencing sample was made of peripheral blood. The chain joins TRBV3-1 (or the pseudogene TRBV3-2) to TRBJ1-2; 12 bases match TRBD1. The sequence came from a man in his fifties with active or convalescent COVID-19. The chain's CDR3 is CASSLGTGGAGYGYTF. The CDR3 coding sequence is TGTGCCAGCAGCCTTGGGACAGGGGGCGCGGGCTATGGCTACACCTTC.